The present T cell receptor (beta chain) was sequenced within a study of shared clonotypes between healthy human individuals. Study observations and caveats: Rarefaction indicated that sorted-subset sequencing remained incomplete although depth was large.

As for this clone: Its antigen remains unknown.

TCRdb's copy holds only in-frame clones and misses some; the assay was immunoSEQ multiplex PCR. The sample yields 950,000 to 1,300,000 clones, about 70% seen once. The origin of this receptor is a man younger than 35 in good health. The material sequenced was memory CD4+ T cells sorted from blood. Subset given: CD45RA-negative fraction.

The CDR3 sequence: CASSRERVTVGELFF. In DNA form, the CDR3 reads TGCGCCAGCAGCCGAGAGAGGGTGACGGTCGGGGAGCTGTTTTTT. The gene calls are TRBV4-3 and TRBJ2-2, with D maybe TRBD2 (5 bases). This CDR3 comprises 15 residues. Deletions cut 4 bases from V and 7 bases from J, with 16 bases between. CDR1 and CDR2 from the germline V gene are LGHNA and YSLEER.